Shown below are 3 T cell receptor beta chains from a single sample sequenced in a study of cytomegalovirus exposure and HLA in healthy donors. Amplification used 60 Vbeta primers and 13 Jbeta primers. Assay: immunoSEQ multiplex PCR; the TCRdb copy retains only in-frame clones and omits some. Found here are around 140,000 clones, around 70% of them singletons; the top ten hold around 7.2%. Sequencing was performed on PBMCs. The receptors originated from a male donor in good health and CMV-seronegative.

The chain couples TRBV18 to TRBJ1-4; TRBD1 aligns across 7 bases. The germline V gene has CDR1 KGHSH and CDR2 LQKENI. J gave up 0 bases and V 6 bases, and 7 bases lay outside the gene matches. The CDR3 sequence is 16 residues long. The CDR3 nucleotides are TGTGCCAGCTCGCGAAACAGGGGTTCAACTAATGAAAAACTGTTTTTT. It specifies CASSRNRGSTNEKLFF. Based on the CDR3 plus reference TRBV18 and TRBJ1-4, the full variable domain is NAGVMQNPRHLVRRRGQEARLRCSPMKGHSHVYWYRQLPEEGLKFMVYLQKENIIDESGMPKERFSAEFPKEGPSILRIQQVVRGDSAAYFCASSRNRGSTNEKLFFGSGTQLSVL.

The chain couples TRBV4-1 to TRBJ2-1; D unclear. CDR3 length: 15 amino acids. Germline V lookup: CDR1 MGHRA, CDR2 YSYEKL. Trimming pared 0 bases from V and 3 bases from J, leaving 9 bases between. For the CDR3, the DNA is TGCGCCAGCAGCCAAGAGGTACAAAACTACAATGAGCAGTTCTTC. This gives the protein CASSQEVQNYNEQFF.

The rearrangement joins TRBV10-3 to TRBJ2-1; D gene ambiguous. Trimming shortened V by 0 bases and J by 10 bases, and 13 bases separated the two germline ends. Per the germline V gene, CDR1 is ENHRY and CDR2 is SYGVKD. The CDR3 loop spans 14 amino acids. The CDR3: CAISESGLTREQFF. In DNA form, the CDR3 reads TGTGCCATCAGTGAGTCGGGCCTTACCCGAGAGCAGTTCTTC.